The T cell receptor beta chain described here comes from a study of patients and donors after allogeneic stem cell transplantation. Via MiXCR, TCRdb re-called the RT-PCR reads, giving one row per CDR3 protein. The data show about a million distinct CDR3 sequences, over 15% seen once. This clonotype was detected only a few times. Germline V gives CDR1 DFQATT, CDR2 SNEGSKA (reference sequence). The CDR3 runs to 16 residues. Germline trimming cut 6 bases from V and 0 bases from J; bases unmatched to any gene: 12. This chain uses TRBV20-1 with TRBJ2-3; TRBD1 aligns across 7 bases. Sequenced input: blood, either unsorted or a sorted T cell fraction (not recorded which). This receptor was obtained from a human donor who was either an allogeneic HSCT recipient or a stem cell or donor lymphocyte infusion donor (not recorded which). It is not recorded whose cells these are; they may come from a transplant donor. The CDR3 coding sequence is TGCAGTGCGGCCCACAGGGGCCCCTCTAGCACAGATACGCAGTATTTT. As protein: CSAAHRGPSSTDTQYF.